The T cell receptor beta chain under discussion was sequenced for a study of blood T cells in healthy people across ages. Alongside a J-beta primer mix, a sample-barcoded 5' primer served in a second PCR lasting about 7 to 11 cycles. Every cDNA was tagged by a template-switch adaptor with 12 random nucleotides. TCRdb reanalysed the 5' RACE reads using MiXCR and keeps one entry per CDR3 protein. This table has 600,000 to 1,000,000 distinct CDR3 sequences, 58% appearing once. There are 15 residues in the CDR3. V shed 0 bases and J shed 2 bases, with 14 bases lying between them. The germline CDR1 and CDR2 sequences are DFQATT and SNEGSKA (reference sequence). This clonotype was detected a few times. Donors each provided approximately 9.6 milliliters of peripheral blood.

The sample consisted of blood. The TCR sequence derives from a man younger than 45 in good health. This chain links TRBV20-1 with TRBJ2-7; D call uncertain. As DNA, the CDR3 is TGCAGTGCTAGAGATCTCGGGCGGAGTGCCTACGAGCAGTACTTC. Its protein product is CSARDLGRSAYEQYF.